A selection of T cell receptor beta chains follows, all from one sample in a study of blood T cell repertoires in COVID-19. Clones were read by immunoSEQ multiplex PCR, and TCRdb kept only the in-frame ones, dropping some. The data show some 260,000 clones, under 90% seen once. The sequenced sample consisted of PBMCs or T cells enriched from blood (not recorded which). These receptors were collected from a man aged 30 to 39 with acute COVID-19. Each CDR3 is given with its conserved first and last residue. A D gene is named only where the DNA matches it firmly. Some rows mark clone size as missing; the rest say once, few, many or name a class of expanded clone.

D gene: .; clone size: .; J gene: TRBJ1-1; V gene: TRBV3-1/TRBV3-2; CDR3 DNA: TGTGCCAGCAGCCTAAGTGACAGAAGGAACACTGAAGCTTTCTTT; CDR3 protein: CASSLSDRRNTEAFF
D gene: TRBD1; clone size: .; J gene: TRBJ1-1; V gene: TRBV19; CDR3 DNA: TGTGCCAGTACCCCAGCCCAGGGGGCCGGAATCACTGAAGCTTTCTTT; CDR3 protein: CASTPAQGAGITEAFF
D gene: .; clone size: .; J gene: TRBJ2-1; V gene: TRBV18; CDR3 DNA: TGTGCCAGCTCACCGCCCGGACAGTACAATGAGCAGTTCTTC; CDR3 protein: CASSPPGQYNEQFF
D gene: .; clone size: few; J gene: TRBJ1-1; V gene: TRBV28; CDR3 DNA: TGTGCCAGCAGTTTAGGGGGGGGACCTGAAGCTTTCTTT; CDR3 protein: CASSLGGGPEAFF
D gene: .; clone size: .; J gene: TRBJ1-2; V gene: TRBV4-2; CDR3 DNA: TGTGCCAGCAGCCAAGGGATAGCAGGGGAATCTTCCGGCTACACCTTC; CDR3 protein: CASSQGIAGESSGYTF
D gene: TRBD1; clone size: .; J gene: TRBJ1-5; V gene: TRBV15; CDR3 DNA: TGTGCCACCAGCAGAGCCCTAACAGGGGATTATAGCAATCAGCCCCAGCATTTT; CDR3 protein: CATSRALTGDYSNQPQHF
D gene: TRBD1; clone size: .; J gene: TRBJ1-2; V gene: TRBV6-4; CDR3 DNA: TGTGCCAGCAGCCCTACGACAGGGGAGAGCTATGGCTACACCTTC; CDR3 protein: CASSPTTGESYGYTF
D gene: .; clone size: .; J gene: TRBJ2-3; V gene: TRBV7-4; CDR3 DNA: TGTGCCAGCAGCCGTAACGGACTGGCAGCCACAGATACGCAGTATTTT; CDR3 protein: CASSRNGLAATDTQYF
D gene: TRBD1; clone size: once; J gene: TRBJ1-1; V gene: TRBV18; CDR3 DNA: TGTGCCAGCTCACCACCGCCAGGGGGTGAAGCTTTCTTT; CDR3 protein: CASSPPPGGEAFF
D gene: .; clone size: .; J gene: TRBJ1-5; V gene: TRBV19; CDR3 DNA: TGTGCCAGTAGTATCGGCAGGGAAGGGCCCCAGCATTTT; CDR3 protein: CASSIGREGPQHF
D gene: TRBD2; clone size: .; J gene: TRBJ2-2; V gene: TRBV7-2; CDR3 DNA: TGTGCCAGCAGCCCCCCGGGACTAGCGGGAGGGATCACCGGGGAGCTGTTTTTT; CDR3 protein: CASSPPGLAGGITGELFF
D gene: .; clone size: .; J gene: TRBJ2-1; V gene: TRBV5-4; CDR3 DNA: TGTGCCAGCAGCTTGGGGAGAAATGAGCAGTTCTTC; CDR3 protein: CASSLGRNEQFF
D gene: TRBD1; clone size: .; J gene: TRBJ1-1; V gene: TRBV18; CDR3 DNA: TGTGCCAGCTCACCCGTGACAGGGGCCACTGAAGCTTTCTTT; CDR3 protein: CASSPVTGATEAFF
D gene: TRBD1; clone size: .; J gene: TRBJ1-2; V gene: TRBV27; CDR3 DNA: TGTGCCAGCAGTTCGTGGACAGGGAGTAACTATGGCTACACCTTC; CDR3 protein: CASSSWTGSNYGYTF
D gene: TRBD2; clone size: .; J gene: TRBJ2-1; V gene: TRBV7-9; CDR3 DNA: TGTGCCAGCAGCTATCTAGCGGGAGGTAGGAATGAGCAGTTCTTC; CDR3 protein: CASSYLAGGRNEQFF
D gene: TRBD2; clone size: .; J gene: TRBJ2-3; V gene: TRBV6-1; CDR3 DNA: TGTGCCAGCAGTGACCGGGGACTAGCGGGGGGATACACAGATACGCAGTATTTT; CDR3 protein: CASSDRGLAGGYTDTQYF
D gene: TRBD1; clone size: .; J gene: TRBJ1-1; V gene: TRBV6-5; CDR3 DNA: TGTGCCAGCAGTTCGAGACAGGGTGGTGAAGCTTTCTTT; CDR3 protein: CASSSRQGGEAFF
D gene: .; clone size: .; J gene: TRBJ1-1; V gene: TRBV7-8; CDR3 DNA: TGTGCCAGCAGCTTAGCTGACGGGGTGGGCGCTTTCTTT; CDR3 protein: CASSLADGVGAFF
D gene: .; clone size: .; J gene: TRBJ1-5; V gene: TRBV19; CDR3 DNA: TGTGCCAGTAGTATGACAGCTCGGAAGCCCCAGCATTTT; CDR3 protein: CASSMTARKPQHF
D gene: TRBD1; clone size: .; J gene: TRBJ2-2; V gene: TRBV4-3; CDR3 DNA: TGCGCCAGCAGCCAAGGCCCCCAGGGGGCAAACACCGGGGAGCTGTTTTTT; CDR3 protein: CASSQGPQGANTGELFF
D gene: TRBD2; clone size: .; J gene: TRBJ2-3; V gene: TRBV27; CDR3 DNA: TGTGCCAGCAGTTTGGGGGAGGGAGGTACGCAGTATTTT; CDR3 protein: CASSLGEGGTQYF
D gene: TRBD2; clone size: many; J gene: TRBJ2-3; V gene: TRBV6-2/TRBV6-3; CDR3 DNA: TGTGCCAGCAGTTACGGGACTAGCGCAGATACGCAGTATTTT; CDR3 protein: CASSYGTSADTQYF
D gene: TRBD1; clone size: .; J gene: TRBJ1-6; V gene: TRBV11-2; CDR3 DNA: TGTGCCAGCAGCTTGGTTGACAGGGGAACTTTCAATTCACCCCTCCACTTT; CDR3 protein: CASSLVDRGTFNSPLHF
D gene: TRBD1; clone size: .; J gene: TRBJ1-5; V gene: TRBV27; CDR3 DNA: TGTGCCAGCAGTTACGGACAGGGGAATCAGCCCCAGCATTTT; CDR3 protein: CASSYGQGNQPQHF
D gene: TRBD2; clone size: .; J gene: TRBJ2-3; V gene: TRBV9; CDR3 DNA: TGTGCCAGCAGCTACGGGACTAGCGGATACACAGATACGCAGTATTTT; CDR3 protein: CASSYGTSGYTDTQYF
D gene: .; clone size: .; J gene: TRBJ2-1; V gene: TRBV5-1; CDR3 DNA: TGTGCCAGCAGCTTGTTGGCAGAAAATGAGCAGTTCTTC; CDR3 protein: CASSLLAENEQFF
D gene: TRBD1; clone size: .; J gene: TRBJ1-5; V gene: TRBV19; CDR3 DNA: TGTGCCAGTAGTTTTCTTTCGGCAGGGGGCTTAGGACAGCCCCAGCATTTT; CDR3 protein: CASSFLSAGGLGQPQHF
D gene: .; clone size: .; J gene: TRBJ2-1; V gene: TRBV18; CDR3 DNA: TGTGCCAGCTCCCTAACCCGAAACTCTGAGCAGTTCTTC; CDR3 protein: CASSLTRNSEQFF
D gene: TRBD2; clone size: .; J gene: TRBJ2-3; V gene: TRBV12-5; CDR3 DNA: TGTGCTAGTGGTACCACTGGCGGGAGCCCAGATACGCAGTATTTT; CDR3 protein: CASGTTGGSPDTQYF
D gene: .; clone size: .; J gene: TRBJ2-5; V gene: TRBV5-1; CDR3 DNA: TGCGCCAGCAGCCCGACTGGACAAGAGACCCAGTACTTC; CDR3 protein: CASSPTGQETQYF
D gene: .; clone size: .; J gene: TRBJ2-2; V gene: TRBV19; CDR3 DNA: TGTGCCAGTAGTTTCGGGGATTTCACCGGGGAGCTGTTTTTT; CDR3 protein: CASSFGDFTGELFF
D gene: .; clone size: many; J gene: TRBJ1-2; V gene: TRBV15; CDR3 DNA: TGTGCCACCAGCAGTCGCACAGGGTCTGGCTACACCTTC; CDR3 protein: CATSSRTGSGYTF
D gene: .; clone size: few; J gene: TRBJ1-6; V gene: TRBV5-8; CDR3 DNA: TGTGCCAGCAGCTTGACAGGGTCGGGCTCCTATAATTCACCCCTCCACTTT; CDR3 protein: CASSLTGSGSYNSPLHF
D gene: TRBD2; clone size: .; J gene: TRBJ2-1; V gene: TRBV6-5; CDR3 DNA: TGTGCCAGCGGGAGGGAACTCTACAATGAGCAGTTCTTC; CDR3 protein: CASGRELYNEQFF
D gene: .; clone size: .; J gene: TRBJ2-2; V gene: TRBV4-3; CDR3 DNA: TGCGCCAGCAGCCCGGGAGCTTATGGCACCGGGGAGCTGTTTTTT; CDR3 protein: CASSPGAYGTGELFF
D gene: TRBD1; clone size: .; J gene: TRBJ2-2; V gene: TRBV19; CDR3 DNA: TGTGCCAGTAGTAAGGACAGGGGCTCGACCGGGGAGCTGTTTTTT; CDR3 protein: CASSKDRGSTGELFF
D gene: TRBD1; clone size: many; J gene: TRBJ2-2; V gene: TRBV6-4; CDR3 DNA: TGTGCCAGCAGTGCAGGGGGCGACACCGGGGAGCTGTTTTTT; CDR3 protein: CASSAGGDTGELFF
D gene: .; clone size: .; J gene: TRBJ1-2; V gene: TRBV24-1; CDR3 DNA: TGTGCCACCGAGGGCCCGCGGGGCTACACCTTC; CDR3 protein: CATEGPRGYTF
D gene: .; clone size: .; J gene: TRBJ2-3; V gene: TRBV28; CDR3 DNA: TGTGCCAGCAGTTTTGGGCAGACAGCGGATACGCAGTATTTT; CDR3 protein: CASSFGQTADTQYF
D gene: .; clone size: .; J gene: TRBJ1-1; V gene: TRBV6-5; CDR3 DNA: TGTGCCAGCAGTTCCTCCCGACAAAAAGTTGAAGCTTTCTTT; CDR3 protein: CASSSSRQKVEAFF
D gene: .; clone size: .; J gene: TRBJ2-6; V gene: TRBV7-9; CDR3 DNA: TGTGCCAGCAGCTTAGGCCAGGCACTCTCTGGGGCCAACGTCCTGACTTTC; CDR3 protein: CASSLGQALSGANVLTF
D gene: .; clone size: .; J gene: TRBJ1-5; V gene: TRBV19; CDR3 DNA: TGTGCCAGTAGTATAGGAGAGGACTATTATCAGCCCCAGCATTTT; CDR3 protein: CASSIGEDYYQPQHF
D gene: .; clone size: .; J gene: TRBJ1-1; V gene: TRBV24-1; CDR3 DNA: TGTGCCACCAGTGATTTGCAACGGTCTCTGAACACTGAAGCTTTCTTT; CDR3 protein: CATSDLQRSLNTEAFF
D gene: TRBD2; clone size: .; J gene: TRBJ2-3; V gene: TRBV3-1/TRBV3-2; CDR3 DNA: TGTGCCAGCAGCCGGACTAGCGGTGTCAGCACAGATACGCAGTATTTT; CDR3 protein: CASSRTSGVSTDTQYF
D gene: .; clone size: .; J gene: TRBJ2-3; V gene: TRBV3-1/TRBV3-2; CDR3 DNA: TGTGCCAGCAGCCAAGAAGGGGCTAGCGGCACAGATACGCAGTATTTT; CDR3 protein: CASSQEGASGTDTQYF
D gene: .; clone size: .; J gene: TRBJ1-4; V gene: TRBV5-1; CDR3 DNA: TGTGCCAGCAGCTTGGATCAGGGTGGGGAAAAACTGTTTTTT; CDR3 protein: CASSLDQGGEKLFF
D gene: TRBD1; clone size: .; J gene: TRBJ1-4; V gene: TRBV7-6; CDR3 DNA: TGTGCCAGCAGCGGACAGGGGCAGACTAATGAAAAACTGTTTTTT; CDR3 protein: CASSGQGQTNEKLFF
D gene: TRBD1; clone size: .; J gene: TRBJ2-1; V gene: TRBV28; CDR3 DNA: TGTGCCAGCAGTGGGCTTATCCTCGGACAGGGGACTTCCTACAATGAGCAGTTCTTC; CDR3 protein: CASSGLILGQGTSYNEQFF
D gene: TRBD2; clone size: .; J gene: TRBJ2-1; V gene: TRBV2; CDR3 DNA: TGTGCCAGCAGCCCAGCGGGGGCTACTACCAATGAGCAGTTCTTC; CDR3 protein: CASSPAGATTNEQFF
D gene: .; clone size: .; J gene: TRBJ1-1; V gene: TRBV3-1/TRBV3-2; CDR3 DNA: TGTGCCAGCAGCCAAGATCTAGGCCTCAGATCCACTGAAGCTTTCTTT; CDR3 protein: CASSQDLGLRSTEAFF
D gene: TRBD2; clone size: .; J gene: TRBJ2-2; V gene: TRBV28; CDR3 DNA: TGTGCCAGCGGGAGGGCAGGCGGGGAGCTGTTTTTT; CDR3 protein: CASGRAGGELFF
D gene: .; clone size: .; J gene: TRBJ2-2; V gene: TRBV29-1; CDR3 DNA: TGCAGCGTTGTTGTTGCGGCCGGGGAGCTGTTTTTT; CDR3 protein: CSVVVAAGELFF
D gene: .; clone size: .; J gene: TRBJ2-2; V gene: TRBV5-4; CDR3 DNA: TGTGCCAGCAGCTTGAACAGGGTCGGCGGGGAGCTGTTTTTT; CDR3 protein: CASSLNRVGGELFF
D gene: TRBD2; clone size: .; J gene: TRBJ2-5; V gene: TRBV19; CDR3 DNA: TGTGCCAGTAGTTTGGTAGCGGGAGTCGCAGAGACCCAGTACTTC; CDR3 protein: CASSLVAGVAETQYF
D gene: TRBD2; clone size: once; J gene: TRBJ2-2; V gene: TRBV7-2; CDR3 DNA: TGTGCCAGCAGCTTAGAGATAGCGGGGGTGAACAGGGTAACCGGGGAGCTGTTTTTT; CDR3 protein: CASSLEIAGVNRVTGELFF
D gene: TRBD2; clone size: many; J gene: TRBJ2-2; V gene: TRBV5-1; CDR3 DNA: TGCGCCAGCAGCTTGGAACTAGCGGGGAACGGGGAGCTGTTTTTT; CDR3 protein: CASSLELAGNGELFF
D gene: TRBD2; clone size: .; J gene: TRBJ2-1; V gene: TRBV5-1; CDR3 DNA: TGCGCCAGCAGCTTCGGGAGGGGCGGGGGCTTGATGGATGAGCAGTTCTTC; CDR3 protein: CASSFGRGGGLMDEQFF
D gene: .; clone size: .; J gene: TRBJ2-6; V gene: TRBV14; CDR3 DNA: TGTGCCAGCAGCCAAGATCTAAGACAACCTTCTGGGGCCAACGTCCTGACTTTC; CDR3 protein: CASSQDLRQPSGANVLTF
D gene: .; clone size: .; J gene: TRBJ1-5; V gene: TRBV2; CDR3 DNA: TGTGCCAGCAGTTCGACAGTCCAGCCCCAGCATTTT; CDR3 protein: CASSSTVQPQHF